This T cell receptor beta chain was recorded in a study of tumor and adjacent non-tumor tissue in lung cancer. A modified ARM-PCR protocol with three rounds of nested PCR amplified TCRbeta. TCRdb reprocessed the multiplex PCR reads with MiXCR, giving one entry per CDR3 protein. The sample has more than 35,000 distinct CDR3 sequences; around 67% are singletons. Points on this clonotype: Its ends do not fully match the called genes, so a read error is possible.

RNA was extracted from bulk tissue without any cell sorting. Distant lung tissue was collected more than 3 cm away from the tumor edge. The CDR3 covers 14 residues. Germline CDR1 and CDR2: SQVTM and ANQGSEA. The receptor comes from a woman aged 40 to 50 with non-small cell lung cancer. The sequenced sample consisted of distant non-tumor lung tissue. This sequence joins TRBV29-1 and TRBJ2-1, with a possible D match to TRBD2 (6 bases). Here the CDR3 reads CSVEDTGRGDEQLF. The CDR3 DNA follows: TGCAGCGTTGAAGATACAGGCCGCGGGGATGAGCAGCTCTTC.